This T cell receptor (beta chain) was retrieved from a study of blood T cell repertoires in COVID-19. Sequencing was performed with immunoSEQ multiplex PCR; in TCRdb, only in-frame clones are kept and a portion is missing. This sample has fewer than 400,000 clones, with roughly 89% found just once. This clone was picked up one time. The V gene end was trimmed by 4 bases and the J gene end by 6 bases; junction bases not matched to a gene: 8. The length of the CDR3 is 15 residues. Germline V gives CDR1 SGHKS, CDR2 YYEKEE (reference sequence). The receptor was derived from a woman aged 45-59 years who had recovered from COVID-19. The specimen was PBMCs or T cells enriched from blood (not recorded which). The V and J genes are TRBV5-5 and TRBJ2-3, with 10 bases identical to TRBD2. CDR3 nucleotide sequence: TGTGCCAGCAGCGCCACTAGCGGGGAGTTGGATACGCAGTATTTT. This translates into CASSATSGELDTQYF.